A selection of T cell receptor beta chains follows, all from one sample in a study of neoadjuvant anti-PD-1 for oral cavity cancer. Profiling relied on immunoSEQ multiplex PCR, and the TCRdb table lists in-frame clones only, not all of them. Seen here are approximately 35,000 clones, 85% to 90% observed once, and the top ten hold 3.5%. The source was PBMCs, collected before nivolumab (anti-PD-1) treatment. These receptors all come from a person between 35 and 79 years old with oral cavity squamous cell carcinoma. CDR3s include the opening cysteine and the closing phenylalanine or tryptophan. The order of the fields is D gene, clone size, V gene, CDR3 length, J gene, CDR3 DNA, CDR3 protein. A D gene is named only where the DNA matches it firmly. The size field is filled for only some rows; it gives once, few, many or a size class.

d_call: TRBD2; clone_size: NA; v_call: TRBV27; cdr3_length: 16; j_call: TRBJ2-5; cdr3_nt: TGTGCCAGCAAAACTTGGGGAAGCGGGGGGGGAGAGACCCAGTACTTC; cdr3_aa: CASKTWGSGGGETQYF
d_call: NA; clone_size: NA; v_call: TRBV5-8; cdr3_length: 13; j_call: TRBJ1-5; cdr3_nt: TGTGCCAGCGGGGACACAAGCAATCAGCCCCAGCATTTT; cdr3_aa: CASGDTSNQPQHF
d_call: TRBD2; clone_size: NA; v_call: TRBV7-9; cdr3_length: 16; j_call: TRBJ2-1; cdr3_nt: TGTGCCAGCAGCGAGACTAGCGGGAGCTCCTACAATGAGCAGTTCTTC; cdr3_aa: CASSETSGSSYNEQFF
d_call: TRBD1; clone_size: NA; v_call: TRBV5-1; cdr3_length: 18; j_call: TRBJ2-2; cdr3_nt: TGCGCCAGCAGCGGAACCTCCGGGACAGTGGGAAACACCGGGGAGCTGTTTTTT; cdr3_aa: CASSGTSGTVGNTGELFF
d_call: TRBD1; clone_size: NA; v_call: TRBV19; cdr3_length: 16; j_call: TRBJ2-3; cdr3_nt: TGTGCCAGTAGTAAACCGGGACAGGCGGAGGCAGATACGCAGTATTTT; cdr3_aa: CASSKPGQAEADTQYF
d_call: NA; clone_size: once; v_call: TRBV5-1; cdr3_length: 17; j_call: TRBJ2-5; cdr3_nt: TGCGCCAGCAGCTTGGATCTAGCGTTGGGGGGCGGAAAGACCCAGTACTTC; cdr3_aa: CASSLDLALGGGKTQYF
d_call: NA; clone_size: NA; v_call: TRBV7-8; cdr3_length: 14; j_call: TRBJ1-6; cdr3_nt: TGTGCCAGCAGCTTCCGGGACTCAAATTCACCCCTCCACTTT; cdr3_aa: CASSFRDSNSPLHF
d_call: NA; clone_size: NA; v_call: TRBV4-2; cdr3_length: 13; j_call: TRBJ1-1; cdr3_nt: TGTGCCAGCAGCCAAGATAGTGGTACTGAAGCTTTCTTT; cdr3_aa: CASSQDSGTEAFF
d_call: TRBD1; clone_size: NA; v_call: TRBV6-4; cdr3_length: 14; j_call: TRBJ1-1; cdr3_nt: TGTGCCAGCAGTGACACCGACAGGGGGTCTGAAGCTTTCTTT; cdr3_aa: CASSDTDRGSEAFF
d_call: NA; clone_size: few; v_call: TRBV30; cdr3_length: 11; j_call: TRBJ1-1; cdr3_nt: TGTGCCTGGAGGGGGGTTGAAGAAGCTTTCTTT; cdr3_aa: CAWRGVEEAFF
d_call: NA; clone_size: NA; v_call: TRBV15; cdr3_length: 12; j_call: TRBJ2-1; cdr3_nt: TGTGCCACCAGTACGGACGGGTTCGTGCAGTTCTTC; cdr3_aa: CATSTDGFVQFF
d_call: NA; clone_size: NA; v_call: TRBV6-5; cdr3_length: 13; j_call: TRBJ1-3; cdr3_nt: TGTGCCAGCACGAGAGGGGCTGGAAACACCATATATTTT; cdr3_aa: CASTRGAGNTIYF
d_call: NA; clone_size: NA; v_call: TRBV4-1; cdr3_length: 13; j_call: TRBJ2-7; cdr3_nt: TGCGCCAGCAGCCACGAGGATCTCTACGAGCAGTACTTC; cdr3_aa: CASSHEDLYEQYF
d_call: NA; clone_size: NA; v_call: TRBV19; cdr3_length: 14; j_call: TRBJ1-6; cdr3_nt: TGTGCCAGTAGTTGGAGCTCCTATAATTCACCCCTCCACTTT; cdr3_aa: CASSWSSYNSPLHF
d_call: NA; clone_size: NA; v_call: TRBV10-3; cdr3_length: 11; j_call: TRBJ1-1; cdr3_nt: TGTGCCACCGCTGGGCAGGCTGAAGCTTTCTTT; cdr3_aa: CATAGQAEAFF
d_call: NA; clone_size: NA; v_call: TRBV4-3; cdr3_length: 15; j_call: TRBJ1-2; cdr3_nt: TGCGCCAGCAGCCAAGATACATCAGGGAACTATGGCTACACCTTC; cdr3_aa: CASSQDTSGNYGYTF
d_call: NA; clone_size: NA; v_call: TRBV5-6; cdr3_length: 16; j_call: TRBJ1-4; cdr3_nt: TGTGCCAGCAGCTCCCCCGCGGGGGGGAATAATGAAAAACTGTTTTTT; cdr3_aa: CASSSPAGGNNEKLFF
d_call: TRBD1; clone_size: once; v_call: TRBV6-6; cdr3_length: 14; j_call: TRBJ1-5; cdr3_nt: TGTGCCAGCAGAAACAGGGGAGACAATCAGCCCCAGCATTTT; cdr3_aa: CASRNRGDNQPQHF
d_call: NA; clone_size: NA; v_call: TRBV27; cdr3_length: 14; j_call: TRBJ1-6; cdr3_nt: TGTGCCAGCAGTTTAGGCTCCTATAATTCACCCCTCCACTTT; cdr3_aa: CASSLGSYNSPLHF
d_call: NA; clone_size: NA; v_call: TRBV15; cdr3_length: 15; j_call: TRBJ1-2; cdr3_nt: TGTGCCACCAGCAGCATTGAGGGGCGTAAGGGTGGCTACACCTTC; cdr3_aa: CATSSIEGRKGGYTF
d_call: NA; clone_size: NA; v_call: TRBV6-4; cdr3_length: 13; j_call: TRBJ1-1; cdr3_nt: TGTGCCAGCAGTGACGGGGAAGCGGGTGAAGCTTTCTTT; cdr3_aa: CASSDGEAGEAFF
d_call: NA; clone_size: NA; v_call: TRBV28; cdr3_length: 14; j_call: TRBJ1-6; cdr3_nt: TGTGCCAGCAGATCAGCACTCCATAATTCACCCCTCCACTTT; cdr3_aa: CASRSALHNSPLHF
d_call: NA; clone_size: NA; v_call: TRBV6-6; cdr3_length: 12; j_call: TRBJ2-7; cdr3_nt: TGTGCCAGCAGCCCCAGCCGCTACGAGCAGTACTTC; cdr3_aa: CASSPSRYEQYF
d_call: TRBD2; clone_size: NA; v_call: TRBV5-1; cdr3_length: 17; j_call: TRBJ2-5; cdr3_nt: TGCGCCAGCATGGACGTAACTAGCGGGGGGGCAATTGGGACCCAGTACTTC; cdr3_aa: CASMDVTSGGAIGTQYF
d_call: NA; clone_size: NA; v_call: TRBV11-2; cdr3_length: 15; j_call: TRBJ2-7; cdr3_nt: TGTGCCAGCAGCTCCCTCAGGGGAACCTCCTACGAGCAGTACTTC; cdr3_aa: CASSSLRGTSYEQYF
d_call: NA; clone_size: NA; v_call: TRBV5-4; cdr3_length: 14; j_call: TRBJ1-3; cdr3_nt: TGTGCCAGCAGTAGAGACACTGTGAGAAACACCATATATTTT; cdr3_aa: CASSRDTVRNTIYF
d_call: NA; clone_size: NA; v_call: TRBV6-1; cdr3_length: 15; j_call: TRBJ2-2; cdr3_nt: TGTGCCAGCAGCCCGGGTCCCTTGAACACCGGGGAGCTGTTTTTT; cdr3_aa: CASSPGPLNTGELFF
d_call: NA; clone_size: NA; v_call: TRBV5-1; cdr3_length: 14; j_call: TRBJ2-3; cdr3_nt: TGCGCCAGCAGCTCAGACAGTCCTCGGTCTACGCAGTATTTT; cdr3_aa: CASSSDSPRSTQYF